This T cell receptor beta chain was sequenced for a study of T cell changes during pregnancy in multiple sclerosis. CDR3 length: 15 residues. CDR1 and CDR2 from the germline V gene are SQVTM and ANQGSEA. V shed 6 bases and J 9 bases; nucleotides not matched to a gene: 16. Measured with immunoSEQ multiplex PCR; TCRdb has only the in-frame clones, and not every one. The sample records approximately 41,000 clones, around 89% being singletons. This material consisted of CD4+ T cells from peripheral blood mononuclear cells, taken in the second trimester of pregnancy. V is TRBV29-1 and J is TRBJ2-1, with TRBD2 matching over 8 bases. The TCR comes from a female donor with multiple sclerosis, enrolled in a pregnancy study. CDR3 region: CSVTGTSNFLGEQFF. In DNA form, the CDR3 reads TGCAGCGTCACCGGGACTAGTAACTTTTTGGGTGAGCAGTTCTTC.